The T cell receptor beta chain described here comes from a study of CD8 T cells in ankylosing spondylitis (dated by TCRdb to 2015 to 2018). Regarding the study in general: T cell receptor beta repertoires were profiled in healthy donors and ankylosing spondylitis patients so that disease-linked TCR variants could be found. The full study cohort was made up of under 30 ankylosing spondylitis patients and about a hundred healthy donors. Peripheral blood samples were taken, and synovial fluid was additionally collected from ankylosing spondylitis patients.

To note about this clonotype: The antigen this receptor binds is unknown. No base qualities exist here, and no much larger clone lies one base off it.

What the authors observed across the whole study: A TCR beta motif made up of several highly homologous amino acid variants appeared to be characteristic of blood from ankylosing spondylitis patients. The disease-linked clones had a CD8+ phenotype and were found at relatively low frequencies in peripheral blood. The disease-linked clones were reported to be significantly enriched in matched synovial fluid samples from ankylosing spondylitis patients. Some TCR beta motif variants had previously been reported in synovial fluid and blood of reactive arthritis patients, which suggested common disease-initiation mechanisms.

Trimming leaves V shorter by 6 bases and J shorter by 2 bases, with the junction holding 14 bases beyond the gene matches. Its CDR3 holds 19 amino acids, cysteine through phenylalanine. Of all the DNA, just the CDR3 is kept, 57 bases in frame from base 1. The germline V gene supplies CDR1 SGHNT and CDR2 YENEEA. The sequencer was an Illumina HiSeq 2500. Quantitative 5'-RACE with molecular barcodes was the method used to prepare the TCR beta libraries. As for the authors' bioinformatics: A new computational method based on a probabilistic model of VDJ rearrangement was used to identify disease-linked TCR variants. TCRdb itself trimmed the public reads at Q25 with fastp, ran MiXCR and retained productive beta chains. Each entry is one CDR3 protein sequence, shown with its most common DNA and genes. For this entry, the V and J calls and clone size follow TCRdb and not the study's own pipeline. The sample data list about 800,000 distinct CDR3 sequences, and 12% of these were observed just once. The ten biggest clones cover just over 0.5% of the sample.

The receptor was isolated from a male donor with ankylosing spondylitis. Sequencing used blood, either unsorted or a sorted T cell fraction (not recorded which). The sequence is built from TRBV11-3 and TRBJ2-1, with 12 junctional bases fitting TRBD1. The nucleotides read TGTGCCAGCAGAAATCGGGGGACAGGGGGCTTTGGCCCCTACAATGAGCAGTTCTTC. Its protein is CASRNRGTGGFGPYNEQFF.